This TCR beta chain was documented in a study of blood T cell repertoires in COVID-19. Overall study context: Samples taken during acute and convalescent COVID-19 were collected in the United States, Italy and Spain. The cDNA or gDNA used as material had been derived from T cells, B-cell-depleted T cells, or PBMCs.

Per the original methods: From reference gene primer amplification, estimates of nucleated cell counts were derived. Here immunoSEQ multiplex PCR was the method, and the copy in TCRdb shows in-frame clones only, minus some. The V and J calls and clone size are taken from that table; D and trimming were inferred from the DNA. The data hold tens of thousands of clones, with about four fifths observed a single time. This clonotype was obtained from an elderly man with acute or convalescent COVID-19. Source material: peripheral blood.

This CDR3 is CASSGRGRRSTDTQYF. CDR3 coding DNA: TGTGCCAGCAGTGGCAGGGGGCGCAGAAGCACAGATACGCAGTATTTT. J is TRBJ2-3 and V is TRBV2; 8 bases align to TRBD1. The CDR3 length is 16 residues. CDR1 and CDR2 (germline): SNHLY, FYNNEI. V lost 4 bases and J lost 0; bases outside the gene matches: 6.